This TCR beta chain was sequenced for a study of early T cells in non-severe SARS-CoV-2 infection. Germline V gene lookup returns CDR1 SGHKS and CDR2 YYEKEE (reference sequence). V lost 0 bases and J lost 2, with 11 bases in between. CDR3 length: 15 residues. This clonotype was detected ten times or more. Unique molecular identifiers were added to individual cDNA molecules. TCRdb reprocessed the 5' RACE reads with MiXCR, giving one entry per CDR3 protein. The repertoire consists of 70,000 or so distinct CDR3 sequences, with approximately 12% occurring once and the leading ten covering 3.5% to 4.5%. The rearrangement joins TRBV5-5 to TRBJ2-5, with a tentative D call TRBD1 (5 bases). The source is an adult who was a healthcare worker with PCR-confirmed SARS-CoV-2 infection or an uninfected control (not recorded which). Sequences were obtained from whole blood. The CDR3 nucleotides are TGTGCCAGCAGCTTGGGCCCGGCAGGGCAAGAGACCCAGTACTTC. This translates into CASSLGPAGQETQYF.